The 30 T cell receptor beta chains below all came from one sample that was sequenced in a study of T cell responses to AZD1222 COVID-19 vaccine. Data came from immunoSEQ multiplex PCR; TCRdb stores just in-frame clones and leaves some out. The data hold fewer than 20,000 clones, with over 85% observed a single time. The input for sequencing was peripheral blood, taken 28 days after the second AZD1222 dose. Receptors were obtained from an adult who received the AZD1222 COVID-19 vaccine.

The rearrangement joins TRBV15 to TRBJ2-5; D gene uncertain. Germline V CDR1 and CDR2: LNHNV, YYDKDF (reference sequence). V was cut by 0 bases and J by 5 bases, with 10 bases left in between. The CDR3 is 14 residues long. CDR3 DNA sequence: TGTGCCACCAGCAGAGATGCGGCATCCGAGACCCAGTACTTC. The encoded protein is CATSRDAASETQYF.

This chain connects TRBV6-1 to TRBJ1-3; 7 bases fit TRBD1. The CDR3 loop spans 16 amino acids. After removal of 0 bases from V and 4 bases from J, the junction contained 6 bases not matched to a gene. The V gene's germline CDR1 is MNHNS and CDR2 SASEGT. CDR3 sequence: CASSEAGGGPGNTIYF. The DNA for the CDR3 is TGTGCCAGCAGTGAAGCCGGAGGGGGCCCGGGAAACACCATATATTTT.

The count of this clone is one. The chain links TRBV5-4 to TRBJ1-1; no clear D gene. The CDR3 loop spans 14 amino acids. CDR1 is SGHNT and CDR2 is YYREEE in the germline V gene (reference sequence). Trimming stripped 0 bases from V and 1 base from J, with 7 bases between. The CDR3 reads CASSLGGRNTEAFF. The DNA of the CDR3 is TGTGCCAGCAGCTTGGGTGGGAGGAACACTGAAGCTTTCTTT.

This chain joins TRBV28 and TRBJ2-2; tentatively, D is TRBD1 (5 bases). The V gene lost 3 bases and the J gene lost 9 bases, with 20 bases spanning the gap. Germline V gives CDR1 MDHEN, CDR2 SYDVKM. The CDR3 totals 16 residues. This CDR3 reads CASSLFSWKGSRELFF. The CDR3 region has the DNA TGTGCCAGCAGTTTGTTCTCCTGGAAGGGGTCTCGGGAGCTGTTTTTT.

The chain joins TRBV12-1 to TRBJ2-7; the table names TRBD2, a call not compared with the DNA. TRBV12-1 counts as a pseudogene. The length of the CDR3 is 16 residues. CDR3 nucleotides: TGTGCCAGCAGCTTTGGGGATAGCGGGAGGCGCTACGAGCAGTACTTC. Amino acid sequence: CASSFGDSGRRYEQYF.

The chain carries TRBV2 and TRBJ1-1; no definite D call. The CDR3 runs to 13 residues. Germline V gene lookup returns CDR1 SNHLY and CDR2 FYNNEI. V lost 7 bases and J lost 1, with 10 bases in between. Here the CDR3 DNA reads TGTGCCAGCATCAGCGGAGGGAACACTGAAGCTTTCTTT. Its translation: CASISGGNTEAFF.

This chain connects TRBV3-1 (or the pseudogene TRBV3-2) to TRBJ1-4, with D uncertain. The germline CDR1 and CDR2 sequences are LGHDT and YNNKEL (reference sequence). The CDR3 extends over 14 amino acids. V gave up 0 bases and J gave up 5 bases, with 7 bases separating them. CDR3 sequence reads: CASSQERLNEKLFF. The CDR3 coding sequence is TGTGCCAGCAGCCAAGAGAGGCTGAATGAAAAACTGTTTTTT.

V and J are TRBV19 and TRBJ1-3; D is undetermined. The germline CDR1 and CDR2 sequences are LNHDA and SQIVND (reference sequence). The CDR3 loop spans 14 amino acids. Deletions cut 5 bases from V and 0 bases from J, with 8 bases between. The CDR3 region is CASSPESSGNTIYF. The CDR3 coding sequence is TGTGCCAGTAGTCCAGAGAGCTCTGGAAACACCATATATTTT.

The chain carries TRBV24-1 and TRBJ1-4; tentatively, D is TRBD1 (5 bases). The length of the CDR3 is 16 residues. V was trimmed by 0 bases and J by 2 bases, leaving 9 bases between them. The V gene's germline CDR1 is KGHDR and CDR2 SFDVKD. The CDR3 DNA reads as TGTGCCACCAGTGATTTGAGGGCAGGGACTAATGAAAAACTGTTTTTT. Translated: CATSDLRAGTNEKLFF.

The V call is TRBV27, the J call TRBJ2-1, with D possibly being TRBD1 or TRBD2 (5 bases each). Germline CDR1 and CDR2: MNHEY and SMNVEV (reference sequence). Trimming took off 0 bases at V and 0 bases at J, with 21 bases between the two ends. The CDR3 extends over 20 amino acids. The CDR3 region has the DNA TGTGCCAGCAGTTTATCGTTTGGGGGTTGGGGGACGTCCTCCTACAATGAGCAGTTCTTC. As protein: CASSLSFGGWGTSSYNEQFF.

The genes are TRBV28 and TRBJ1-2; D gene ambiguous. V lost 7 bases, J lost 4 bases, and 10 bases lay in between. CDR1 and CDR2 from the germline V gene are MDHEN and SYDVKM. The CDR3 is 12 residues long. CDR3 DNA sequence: TGTGCCAGCAATGGGAATCTCTATGGCTACACCTTC. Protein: CASNGNLYGYTF.

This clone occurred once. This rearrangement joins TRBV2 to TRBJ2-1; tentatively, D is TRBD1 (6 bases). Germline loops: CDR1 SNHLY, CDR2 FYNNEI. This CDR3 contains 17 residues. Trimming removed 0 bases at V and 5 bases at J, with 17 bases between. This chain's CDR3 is CASSEAHHRVRHNEQFF. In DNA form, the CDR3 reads TGTGCCAGCAGTGAAGCCCACCACAGGGTAAGGCACAATGAGCAGTTCTTC.

The CDR3 DNA follows: TGTGCCAGCAAACGAGACTTGAACACTGAAGCTTTCTTT. It codes for CASKRDLNTEAFF. The rearrangement uses TRBV2 and TRBJ1-1; no clear D gene. Trimming removed 7 bases at V and 0 bases at J, with 9 bases between. Looked up from germline, CDR1 is SNHLY and CDR2 is FYNNEI. This CDR3 region has 13 residues. Supplemented by reference TRBV2 and TRBJ1-1, the full variable domain reads EPEVTQTPSHQVTQMGQEVILRCVPISNHLYFYWYRQILGQKVEFLVSFYNNEISEKSEIFDDQFSVERPDGSNFTLKIRSTKLEDSAMYFCASKRDLNTEAFFGQGTRLTVV.

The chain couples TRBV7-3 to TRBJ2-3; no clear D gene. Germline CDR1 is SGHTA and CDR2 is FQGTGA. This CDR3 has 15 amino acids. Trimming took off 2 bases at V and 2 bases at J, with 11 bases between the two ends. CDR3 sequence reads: CASSLGGDLTDTQYF. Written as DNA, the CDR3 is TGTGCCAGCAGCTTAGGCGGAGACCTCACAGATACGCAGTATTTT.

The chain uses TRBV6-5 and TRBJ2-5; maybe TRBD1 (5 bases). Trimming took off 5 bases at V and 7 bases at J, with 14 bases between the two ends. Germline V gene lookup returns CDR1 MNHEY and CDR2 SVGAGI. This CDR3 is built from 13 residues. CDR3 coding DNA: TGTGCCAGCAGTCCCGACAGTCAGCGGACCCAGTACTTC. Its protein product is CASSPDSQRTQYF.

The CDR3 region is CASSQRHLGGGYTF. DNA for the CDR3: TGTGCCAGCAGTCAGAGGCACCTAGGAGGTGGCTACACCTTC. J is TRBJ1-2 and V is TRBV27; no definite D call. V dropped 5 bases and J dropped 7 bases, with 17 bases sitting between them. The CDR3 has 14 amino acids. Germline V gene sequence: CDR1 MNHEY, CDR2 SMNVEV (reference sequence).

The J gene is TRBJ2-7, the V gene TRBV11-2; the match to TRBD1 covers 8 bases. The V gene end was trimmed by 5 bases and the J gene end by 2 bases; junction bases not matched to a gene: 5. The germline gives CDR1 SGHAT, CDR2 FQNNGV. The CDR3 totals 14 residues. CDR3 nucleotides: TGTGCCAGCAGCCCCGACAGGGGCCCCTACGAGCAGTACTTC. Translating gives CASSPDRGPYEQYF.

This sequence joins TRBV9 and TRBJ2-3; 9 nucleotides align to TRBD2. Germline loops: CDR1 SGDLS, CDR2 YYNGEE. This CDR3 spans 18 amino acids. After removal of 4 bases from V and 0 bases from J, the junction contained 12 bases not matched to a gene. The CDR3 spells CASSPGLANPTSTDTQYF. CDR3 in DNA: TGTGCCAGCAGCCCGGGACTAGCTAATCCAACTAGCACAGATACGCAGTATTTT. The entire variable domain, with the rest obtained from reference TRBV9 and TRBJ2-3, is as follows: DSGVTQTPKHLITATGQRVTLRCSPRSGDLSVYWYQQSLDQGLQFLIQYYNGEERAKGNILERFSAQQFPDLHSELNLSSLELGDSALYFCASSPGLANPTSTDTQYFGPGTRLTVL.

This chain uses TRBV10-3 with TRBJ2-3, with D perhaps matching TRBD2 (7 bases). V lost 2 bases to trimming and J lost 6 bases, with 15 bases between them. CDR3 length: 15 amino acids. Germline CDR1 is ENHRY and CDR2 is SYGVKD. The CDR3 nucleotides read TGTGCCATCAGTGAGGGGGGGGGCGCATCCGATACGCAGTATTTT. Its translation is CAISEGGGASDTQYF.

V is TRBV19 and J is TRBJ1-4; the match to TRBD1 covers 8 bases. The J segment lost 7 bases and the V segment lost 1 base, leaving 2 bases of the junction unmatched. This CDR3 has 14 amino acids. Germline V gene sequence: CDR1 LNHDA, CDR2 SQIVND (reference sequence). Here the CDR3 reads CASSIGTGSEKLFF. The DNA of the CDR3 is TGTGCCAGTAGTATAGGGACAGGGAGTGAAAAACTGTTTTTT.

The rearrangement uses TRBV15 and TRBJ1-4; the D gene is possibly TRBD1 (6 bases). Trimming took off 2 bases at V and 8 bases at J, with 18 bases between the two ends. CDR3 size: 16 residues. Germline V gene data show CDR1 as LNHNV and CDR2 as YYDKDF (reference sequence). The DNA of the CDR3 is TGTGCCACCAGCAGATCCAAGGCAGGGGACAACGAAAAACTGTTTTTT. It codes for CATSRSKAGDNEKLFF.

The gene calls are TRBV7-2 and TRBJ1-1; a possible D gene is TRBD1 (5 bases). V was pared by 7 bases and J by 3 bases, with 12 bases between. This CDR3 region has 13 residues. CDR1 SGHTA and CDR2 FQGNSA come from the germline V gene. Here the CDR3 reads CASTMVRDTEAFF. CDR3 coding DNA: TGTGCCAGCACCATGGTCAGGGACACTGAAGCTTTCTTT.

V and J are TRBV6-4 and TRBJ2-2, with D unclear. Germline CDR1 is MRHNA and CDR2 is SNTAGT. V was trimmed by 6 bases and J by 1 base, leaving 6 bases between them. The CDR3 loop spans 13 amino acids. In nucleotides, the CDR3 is TGTGCCAGCAGAAGTTGGAACACCGGGGAGCTGTTTTTT. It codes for CASRSWNTGELFF.

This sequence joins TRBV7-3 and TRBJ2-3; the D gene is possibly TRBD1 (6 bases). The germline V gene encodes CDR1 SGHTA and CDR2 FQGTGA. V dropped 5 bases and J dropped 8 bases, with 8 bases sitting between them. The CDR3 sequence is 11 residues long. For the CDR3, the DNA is TGTGCCAGCAGCCAAGGGGGTACGCAGTATTTT. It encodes CASSQGGTQYF.

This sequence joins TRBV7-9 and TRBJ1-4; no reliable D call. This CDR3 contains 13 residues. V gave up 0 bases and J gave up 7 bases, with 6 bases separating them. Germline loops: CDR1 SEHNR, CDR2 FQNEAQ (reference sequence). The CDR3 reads CASSLATSEKLFF. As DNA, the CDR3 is TGTGCCAGCAGCTTAGCGACAAGTGAAAAACTGTTTTTT.

The CDR3 DNA reads as TGTGCCAGCTCACCACCGTATAGAGGCACCGGGGAGCTGTTTTTT. Protein product: CASSPPYRGTGELFF. The chain is built from TRBV18 and TRBJ2-2; D not certain. Germline values: CDR1 KGHSH, CDR2 LQKENI. With 0 bases removed from V and 4 bases from J, the gap between germline ends came to 9 bases. CDR3 size: 15 residues.

The CDR3 is CASSPGTAYNTEAFF. The CDR3 DNA reads TGTGCCAGCAGTCCCGGGACAGCATATAACACTGAAGCTTTCTTT. The rearrangement joins TRBV6-5 to TRBJ1-1; 7 nucleotides line up with TRBD1. The V gene end was trimmed by 5 bases and the J gene end by 2 bases; junction bases not matched to a gene: 8. Germline values: CDR1 MNHEY, CDR2 SVGAGI. The CDR3 is 15 amino acids.

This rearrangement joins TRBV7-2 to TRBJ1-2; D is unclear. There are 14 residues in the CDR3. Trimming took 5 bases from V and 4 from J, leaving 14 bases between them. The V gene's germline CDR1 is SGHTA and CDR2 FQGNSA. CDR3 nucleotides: TGTGCCAGCAGCCTCGCTGACGGCACCTATGGCTACACCTTC. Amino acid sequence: CASSLADGTYGYTF.

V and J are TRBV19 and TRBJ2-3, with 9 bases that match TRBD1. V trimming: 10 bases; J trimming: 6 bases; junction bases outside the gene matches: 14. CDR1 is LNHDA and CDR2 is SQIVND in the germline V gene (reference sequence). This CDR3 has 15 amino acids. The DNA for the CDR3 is TGTGCCACCAGACTCCAGGACAGGGGTTGGGATACGCAGTATTTT. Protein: CATRLQDRGWDTQYF.

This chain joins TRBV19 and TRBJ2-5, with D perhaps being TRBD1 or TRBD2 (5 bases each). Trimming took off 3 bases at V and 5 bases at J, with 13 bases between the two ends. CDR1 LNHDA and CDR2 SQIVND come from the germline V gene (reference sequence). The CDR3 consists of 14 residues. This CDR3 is CASSMVGAGETQYF. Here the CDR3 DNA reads TGTGCCAGTAGTATGGTTGGGGCGGGCGAGACCCAGTACTTC. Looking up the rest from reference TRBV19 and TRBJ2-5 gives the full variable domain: DGGITQSPKYLFRKEGQNVTLSCEQNLNHDAMYWYRQDPGQGLRLIYYSQIVNDFQKGDIAEGYSVSREKKESFPLTVTSAQKNPTAFYLCASSMVGAGETQYFGPGTRLLVL.